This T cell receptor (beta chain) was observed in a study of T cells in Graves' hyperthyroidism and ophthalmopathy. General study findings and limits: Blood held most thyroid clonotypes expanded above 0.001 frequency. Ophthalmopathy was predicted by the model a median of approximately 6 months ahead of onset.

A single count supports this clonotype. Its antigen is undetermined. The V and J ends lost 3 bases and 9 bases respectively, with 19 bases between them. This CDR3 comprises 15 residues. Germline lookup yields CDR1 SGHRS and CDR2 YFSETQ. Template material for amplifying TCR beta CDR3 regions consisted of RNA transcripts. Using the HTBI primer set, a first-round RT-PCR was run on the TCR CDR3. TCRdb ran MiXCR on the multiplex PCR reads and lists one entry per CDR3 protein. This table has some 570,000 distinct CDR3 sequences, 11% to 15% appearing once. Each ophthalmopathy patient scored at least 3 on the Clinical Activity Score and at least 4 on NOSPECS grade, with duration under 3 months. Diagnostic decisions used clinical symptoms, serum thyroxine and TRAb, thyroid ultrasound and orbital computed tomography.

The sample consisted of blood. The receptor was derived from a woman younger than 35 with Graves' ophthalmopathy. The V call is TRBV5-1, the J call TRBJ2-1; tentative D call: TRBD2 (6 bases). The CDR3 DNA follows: TGCGCCAGCAGCTACTCTAGCGTACGGCTTGGTGAGCAGTTCTTC. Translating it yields CASSYSSVRLGEQFF.